Listed here is a single T cell receptor beta chain. There is no known antigen for this receptor. No much larger clonotype is one base removed from it; base qualities were not supplied. This sample was taken from a study of cytomegalovirus exposure and HLA in healthy donors (dated by TCRdb to 2016 to 2017). In the study overall: According to an earlier analysis of several hundred of the donors, about 179 million T cells yielded over 90 million unique TCR beta sequences and 276 Gb of sequence data. An early release that covered around 590 HLA-typed donors contained 250 to 350 gigabases of sequencing data and approximately 85 million unique TCR sequences. The genetic ancestry cluster associated with self-reported Caucasian donors included 81% of the roughly 380 genotyped donors. The study aimed to test whether cataloging public T cell receptors could reveal signatures of past pathogen exposure. The T cell repertoires of 666 subjects were profiled by immunosequencing and related to cytomegalovirus serostatus. In addition to the first cohort of 650 to 800 subjects, a separate validation cohort of 120 different subjects was used. The study combined high-throughput TCR immunosequencing, statistical association of individual TCRs with disease status, and machine learning to predict cytomegalovirus infection status. To study patterns of TCR occurrence, a later analysis re-analyzed previously published TCR beta repertoires from around 670 donors and added high-resolution HLA genotyping. Rather than drawing on any new phenotypic data, the later analysis identified candidate immune exposures from TCR beta sequences and the way those sequences occurred across donors. To decide whether each TCR beta V gene segment behaved as functional or pseudogenic, an earlier analysis of approximately 590 of the donors relied on high-throughput TCR beta sequencing. Donor age, sex, ethnicity and CMV serostatus were compiled together with the repertoire data. A later genetic analysis took genome-wide SNP genotypes for about three fifths of the 666 donors and used that subset as a discovery cohort. Every repertoire in the discovery cohort had been generated on one and the same sequencing platform. HLA typing covered class I and class II loci at four-digit resolution. The number of typed donors differed by locus: about 620-630 for A, B, C, DRB1 and DQB1; some 500 for DQA1; around 580 for DPA1; and some 450 for DPB1. Roughly 5 DR-DQ haplotypes were treated as single units for association and clustering because of strong linkage in the cohort. Among roughly 400 genotyped donors of the cohort, an average of approximately 200,000 unique TCR beta nucleotide sequences was sequenced per donor, of which about 20% were non-productive.

Libraries were constructed by the immunoSEQ multiplex PCR assay. For the multiplex PCR, a mixture combining 60 forward primers for TCR Vbeta segments and 13 reverse primers for TCR Jbeta segments was used. Amplification of the CDR3 region of rearranged TCR beta genes was performed with a multiplex PCR assay on genomic DNA. Amplified TCR beta libraries were sequenced as 87-base-pair reads on the Illumina HiSeq System. Concerning the study's data processing: Across the 500 to 850 repertoires, a later analysis counted approximately 75 million unique TCR beta chains, some 11 million of which were shared by at least two donors. Raw reads were error-corrected and collapsed into unique sequences by a nearest-neighbor algorithm in which closely related sequences were merged to remove PCR and sequencing errors. To assign V, D and J gene segments, CDR3 sequences were aligned to IMGT reference sequences. For a sequence to be retained, a match of at least six nucleotides to both a V gene segment and a J gene segment was required. A rearrangement counted as productive if the CDR3 had no stop codons and remained in frame with V and J, and every other rearrangement counted as non-productive. CDR3 was defined by IMGT convention, running from the second conserved V-encoded cysteine to the conserved J-encoded phenylalanine. The earlier analysis of more than 450 of the donors excluded sequences that lacked an unambiguous match to a single V gene segment. An earlier analysis of almost 600 of the donors classified V segments as functional when productive rearrangements were above 56.7% and as segregating when the standard deviation between donors was above 5%. A statistical classification framework was built for diagnosing cytomegalovirus status from the catalog of TCR beta chain sequences. A later analysis assigned V and J genes by comparing TCR nucleotide sequences with IMGT/GENE-DB human TR gene sequences. A later analysis assigned CDR3 sequences and most-parsimonious VDJ recombination scenarios with the TCRdist pipeline. In a later analysis, every TCR beta chain was defined by the combination of its CDR3 amino acid sequence and its V-gene family, and reads without a unique V-gene family were dropped. A later analysis removed several hundred highly shared, low-generation-probability nucleotide sequences to deal with suspected cross-contamination and a sequencing artifact. In a later analysis, a clonal expansion index for each public chain was calculated from normalized within-repertoire ranks of inferred template counts. A later analysis computed generation probabilities with a VDJ recombination model fitted to out-of-frame rearrangements, and checked the results against IGoR. A later analysis scored TCR-TCR, TCR-HLA and TCR-CMV co-occurrence with hypergeometric tests, applying a repertoire-size bias correction to TCR pairs. False discovery rates were estimated in a later analysis by permuting HLA or CMV assignments 20 times. In a later analysis, co-occurring TCRs were grouped using DBSCAN, with TCRdist sequence similarity added in when clustering inside HLA-allele-positive subsets. Repertoires with fewer than 30,000 or more than 120,000 public chains, plus five repertoires with anomalous nucleotide sharing, were excluded from co-occurrence clustering. TCRdb provides this immuneACCESS table in a form limited to in-frame rearrangements. Some clones are lacking; in checked studies, under half of them reflect an unresolved V gene, and why the rest are absent is not known. V and J calls plus clone size are reproduced from that table; the DNA served to infer D and trimming. This sample comprises about 200,000 clones, more than 60% of them detected only once. Roughly 2.1% of the sample lies in the top ten.

What the study reported, not specific to this receptor: Presence/absence analyses assumed roughly uniform sequencing depth across donors, an assumption that may not hold. In a later analysis, several top co-occurrence clusters were reported to appear linked to parvovirus B19, influenza, CMV and Epstein-Barr virus. The authors suggested that the approach could potentially be generalized to other disease states and immunological phenotypes. The sequencing pipeline was judged likely to have produced a cluster of highly shared sequence variants as a technical artifact. Over 15 rarely observed V segments, including chromosome 9 orphons, were excluded from the earlier analysis of several hundred of the donors because counts were too low. In a later analysis, TCR association rates were found to vary across HLA loci, with the most associated TCRs seen for DRB1 alleles and the fewest for HLA-C alleles. In an earlier analysis of about 600 of the donors, most TCR beta V segments appeared in productive rearrangements about 87% or about 30% of the time, broadly matching IMGT annotations. Linkage disequilibrium might explain the correlated functional status among segregating V segments, but an unknown experimental factor could not be ruled out. Three of the identified cytomegalovirus-associated TCR beta chains were confirmed in vitro to be specific for cytomegalovirus antigens. Only TCR beta chains were sequenced in this cohort, and the absence of alpha or paired-chain data limited detectable features. A further reported finding was that TCR beta sequences accurately predicted the HLA-A and HLA-B alleles for most subjects in the first cohort. The classifier was reported to diagnose cytomegalovirus status with high specificity and sensitivity in both the original and validation cohorts. In a later analysis, most CMV-associated TCR beta chains were found to appear HLA-restricted, with HLA associations seemingly driven largely by CMV exposure. A later analysis associated 16,951 TCR beta sequences with specific HLA alleles at a false discovery rate of 0.05. Assigning TCR associations to individual alleles was difficult when HLA alleles, especially DR and DQ, strongly co-occurred. In a later genetic analysis, fewer N-insertions in productive TCRs were reported among donors in an Asian-associated ancestry cluster than the 666-donor mean. The study gave a list of some 150 TCR beta chains associated with cytomegalovirus. In a later genetic analysis, a missense DCLRE1C variant was associated with V-gene and J-gene trimming of TCR beta chains, and the association was replicated in an independent cohort. HLA typing was unavailable for some donors at each locus, so association tests used only the typed subset. While some public TCRs were present in many individuals, most TCR sequences turned up only very rarely across donors. CMV serostatus was the only immune exposure information available for the cohort. In a later analysis, HLA-associated TCR beta chains were found to be more clonally expanded and to have lower generation probabilities than equally common non-associated chains.

The cohort comprised under 700 healthy bone marrow donors. At the time of sampling, every cohort member was nominally healthy, though immune exposures that went unrecorded were likely present. The donor tested CMV seropositive, placing the donor among the approximately 290 seropositive members of the cohort. Each donor provided a peripheral blood sample, and peripheral blood mononuclear cells were used for TCR beta sequencing. The Qiagen DNeasy Blood Extraction Kit was used to extract genomic DNA from the blood cell samples. This TCR came from a woman in her thirties in good health and CMV-seropositive. Sequencing input: PBMCs.

The CDR3 here reads CASSSPGAPYMETQYF. Read as DNA, the sequence is TGTGCCAGCAGCTCACCCGGAGCGCCCTATATGGAGACCCAGTACTTC. This chain joins TRBV5-6 to TRBJ2-5, with no reliable assignment of the D segment. V and J lose 3 bases and 5 bases, and a span of 20 bases separates them. The CDR3 has 16 amino acids, counting the end cysteine and phenylalanine. Only the CDR3 region is kept as DNA, spanning 48 bases read in frame from base 1. CDR1 SGHDT and CDR2 YYEEEE are derived from the germline V gene.